The 7 T cell receptor beta chains below come from one sample, sequenced in a study of cytomegalovirus exposure and HLA in healthy donors. The PCR employed 60 Vbeta primers together with 13 Jbeta primers. This table comes from immunoSEQ multiplex PCR, and its TCRdb copy is limited to in-frame clones, with some not included. The table includes approximately 190,000 clones, 60% to 80% detected once. The sample taken for sequencing was PBMCs. These receptors originate from a woman aged 25-40 years in good health and CMV-seropositive.

This clone was recorded a few times. The chain uses TRBV28 and TRBJ2-3; TRBD1 aligns across 7 bases. CDR1 is MDHEN, CDR2 SYDVKM, per germline. CDR3 size: 15 residues. The V segment lost 1 base and the J segment 1 base; nucleotides outside the gene matches: 2. Here the CDR3 reads CASSLSGTGTDTQYF. The CDR3 coding sequence is TGTGCCAGCAGTTTATCCGGGACAGGCACAGATACGCAGTATTTT.

The CDR3 bases are TGTGCCAGCAGCCCAAAGGGGACTAGTGATGAGCAGTTCTTC. This encodes CASSPKGTSDEQFF. The chain is built from TRBV7-3 and TRBJ2-1; 8 positions agree with TRBD2. Germline CDR1 and CDR2: SGHTA and FQGTGA. J lost 8 bases, V lost 5 bases, and 8 bases had no gene match. This CDR3 spans 14 amino acids.

This chain connects TRBV6-5 to TRBJ1-1, with 9 nucleotides matching TRBD1. There are 12 residues in the CDR3. V gave up 5 bases and J gave up 10 bases; unmatched junction bases: 5. Germline loops: CDR1 MNHEY, CDR2 SVGAGI. This chain's CDR3 is CASSAGQGRAFF. For the CDR3, the DNA is TGTGCCAGCAGTGCCGGACAGGGGCGAGCTTTCTTT.

This clone occurred a few times. The J gene is TRBJ1-1, the V gene TRBV7-9, with a tentative D call TRBD1 (6 bases). Germline V gives CDR1 SEHNR, CDR2 FQNEAQ (reference sequence). This CDR3 is built from 15 residues. Trimming stripped 1 base from V and 1 base from J, with 10 bases between. The CDR3 spells CASSLVSRGNTEAFF. CDR3 DNA: TGTGCCAGCAGCTTAGTCAGCAGGGGGAACACTGAAGCTTTCTTT.

Note on this clone: The same CDR3 arises from other DNA sequences in this sample as well. This rearrangement joins TRBV29-1 to TRBJ2-5; possibly TRBD2 for D (6 bases). CDR3 length: 12 amino acids. Per germline, CDR1 SQVTM and CDR2 ANQGSEA. Trimming pared 1 base from V and 5 bases from J, leaving 8 bases between. The CDR3 sequence: CSVEGLGETQYF. Written as DNA, the CDR3 is TGCAGCGTTGAAGGACTAGGGGAGACCCAGTACTTC.

J is TRBJ1-5 and V is TRBV30; weak D call: TRBD1 (6 bases). The V end lost 1 base, the J end lost 5 bases, and 9 bases lay between the germline ends. Looked up from germline, CDR1 is GTSNPN and CDR2 is SVGIG (reference sequence). The CDR3 consists of 13 residues. The CDR3 DNA sequence: TGTGCCTGGAGTGGGACAGAGCATCAGCCCCAGCATTTT. Protein product: CAWSGTEHQPQHF.

The chain carries TRBV6-6 and TRBJ2-5; D possibly corresponds to TRBD2 (6 bases). The CDR3 runs 12 residues. V was trimmed by 7 bases and J by 7 bases, leaving 13 bases between them. Germline V lookup: CDR1 MNHNY, CDR2 SVGAGI (reference sequence). For the CDR3, the DNA is TGTGCCAGCAAGGGACTTGAGGGGACCCAGTACTTC. Amino acid sequence: CASKGLEGTQYF.